The source of this T cell receptor (beta chain) is a study of cytomegalovirus exposure and HLA in healthy donors. About the study: Counted in an early data release were approximately 80 million unique TCRs from HLA-typed donors. Findings and caveats of the study: A previous analysis found most TCR beta V segments productive roughly 87% or roughly 30% of the time. An analysis that came later showed most CMV-associated TCR beta chains appearing HLA-restricted. In a later analysis, compared with equally common non-associated chains, HLA-associated beta chains were more expanded.

The CDR3 consists of 14 residues. CDR1 and CDR2 from the germline V gene are MNHEY and SVGAGI. The ends were cut back, 5 bases at V and 6 bases at J, with 13 bases in the middle. A multiplex PCR was run with 60 Vbeta primers and 13 Jbeta primers. Profiling relied on immunoSEQ multiplex PCR, and the TCRdb table lists in-frame clones only, not all of them. The sample contains roughly 65,000 clones, over 75% of which appear only once. Comment on this clone: Its antigen is unidentified.

The sequence derives from a woman in her twenties or thirties in good health and CMV-seronegative. The sequencing sample was made of PBMCs. The rearrangement links TRBV6-5 to TRBJ2-2, with D tentatively TRBD1 (6 bases). In DNA, the CDR3 is TGTGCCAGCAGTAACAGGGTTATGGCCGGGGAGCTGTTTTTT. It translates to CASSNRVMAGELFF.